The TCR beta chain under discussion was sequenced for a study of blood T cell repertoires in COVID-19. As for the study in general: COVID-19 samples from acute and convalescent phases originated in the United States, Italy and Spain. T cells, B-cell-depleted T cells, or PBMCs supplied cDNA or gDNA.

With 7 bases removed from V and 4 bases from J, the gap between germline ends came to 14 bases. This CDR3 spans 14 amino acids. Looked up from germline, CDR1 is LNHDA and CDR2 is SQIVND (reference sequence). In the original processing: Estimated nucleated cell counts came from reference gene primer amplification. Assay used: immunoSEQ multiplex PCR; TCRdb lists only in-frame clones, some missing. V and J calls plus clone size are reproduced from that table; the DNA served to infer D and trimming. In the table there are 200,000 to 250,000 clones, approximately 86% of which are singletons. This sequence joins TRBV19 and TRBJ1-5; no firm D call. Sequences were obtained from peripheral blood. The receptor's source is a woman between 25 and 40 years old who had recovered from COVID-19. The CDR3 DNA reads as TGTGCCAGTACGGAAGGAGGTTTGAATCAGCCCCAGCATTTT. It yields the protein CASTEGGLNQPQHF. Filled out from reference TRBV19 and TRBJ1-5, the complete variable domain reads DGGITQSPKYLFRKEGQNVTLSCEQNLNHDAMYWYRQDPGQGLRLIYYSQIVNDFQKGDIAEGYSVSREKKESFPLTVTSAQKNPTAFYLCASTEGGLNQPQHFGDGTRLSIL.